This TCR beta chain was found in a study of cytotoxic CD8 clonotypes in ibrutinib-treated CLL. Depths of 1 in 200,000 to 1 in 1 million T cells were the sequencing target. Generated by immunoSEQ multiplex PCR, the TCRdb table keeps only in-frame clones and is missing some. There are about 200,000 clones in the sample; 70% occur only once, and over 5.5% lies in the top ten. CDR1 is MNHEY, CDR2 SMNVEV, per germline (reference sequence). The CDR3 contains 13 residues. Trimming cost V 4 bases and J 5 bases; bases outside gene matches: 4. This clone was counted ten times or more. The antigen is not known. This CDR3 is also generated by other DNA sequences in the sample. Findings of the study overall: There were differences in sampling times between sustained-remission and progressing patients.

This receptor was identified in a human donor with chronic lymphocytic leukemia. The sample was PBMCs, taken after 12 months of ibrutinib treatment. The chain employs TRBV27 and TRBJ2-7; 8 nucleotides line up with TRBD2. The CDR3 region is CASSSPGGNEQYF. The CDR3 nucleotides are TGTGCCAGCAGTTCCCCGGGAGGGAACGAGCAGTACTTC.